The 6 T cell receptor beta chains in this list originate from one sample, sequenced in a study of blood T cell repertoires in COVID-19 (dated by TCRdb to the early 2020s). Libraries were made using the immunoSEQ multiplex PCR assay. TCRdb holds this immuneACCESS table with in-frame rearrangements only. Some clones are missing; in checked studies, unresolved V genes explain under half, and the rest has no known cause. Recorded for this sample are some 280,000 clones; 86% of them occurred a single time. The ten largest make up less than 3% of the sample. Input material: peripheral blood. The receptors originated from a young woman with active or convalescent COVID-19.

The rearrangement uses TRBV28 and TRBJ2-7; TRBD2 might be the D (6 bases). The V end lost 8 bases, the J end lost 4 bases, and 12 bases lay between the germline ends. The germline CDR1 and CDR2 sequences are MDHEN and SYDVKM. The CDR3 loop spans 12 amino acids. Written as DNA, the CDR3 is TGTGCCAGCCGTCGGGGGATTTACGAGCAGTACTTC. Translating it yields CASRRGIYEQYF. Complete variable domain (other parts from reference TRBV28 and TRBJ2-7): DVKVTQSSRYLVKRTGEKVFLECVQDMDHENMFWYRQDPGLGLRLIYFSYDVKMKEKGDIPEGYSVSREKKERFSLILESASTNQTSMYLCASRRGIYEQYFGPGTRLTVT.

This chain joins TRBV28 and TRBJ2-1, with a possible D match to TRBD2 (5 bases). Per the germline V gene, CDR1 is MDHEN and CDR2 is SYDVKM. The CDR3 is 11 amino acids. Trimming took off 6 bases at V and 8 bases at J, with 8 bases between the two ends. CDR3 sequence: CASSLADEQFF. The CDR3 coding sequence is TGTGCCAGCAGCCTAGCTGATGAGCAGTTCTTC.

The V gene is TRBV6-2 or TRBV6-3, the J gene TRBJ1-3; D not resolved. The CDR3 spans 14 residues. Germline CDR1 is MNHEY and CDR2 is SVGEGT. Trimming left V 3 bases short and J 2 bases short, with 8 bases between. Written as DNA, the CDR3 is TGTGCCAGCAGTTATTCGGGAACTGGAAACACCATATATTTT. As protein: CASSYSGTGNTIYF.

This clone has just one count. The V call is TRBV6-5, the J call TRBJ1-2; D perhaps matches TRBD1 (6 bases). Germline CDR1 and CDR2: MNHEY and SVGAGI. CDR3 length: 13 residues. Trimming shortened V by 6 bases and J by 3 bases, and 11 bases separated the two germline ends. The CDR3 is CASSPDRDYGYTF. CDR3 DNA: TGTGCCAGCAGCCCGGACAGAGACTATGGCTACACCTTC.

This clone was detected only once. The V and J genes are TRBV3-1 (or the pseudogene TRBV3-2) and TRBJ2-5, with 7 bases fitting TRBD2. V dropped 1 base and J dropped 6; count of bases not matched to a gene: 11. Germline-derived CDR1 and CDR2 are LGHDT and YNNKEL (reference sequence). The CDR3 sequence is 16 residues long. The CDR3 region is CASSQVAGYMGKTQYF. The CDR3 DNA reads TGTGCCAGCAGCCAAGTAGCGGGCTACATGGGAAAGACCCAGTACTTC.

The table lists this clone with a few counts. V and J are TRBV4-3 and TRBJ1-3; D is ambiguous. Per germline, CDR1 LGHNA and CDR2 YSLEER. Between the trimmed V and J ends, which lost 0 bases and 4 bases, there was a span of 13 bases. The CDR3 is 16 residues long. CDR3 in DNA: TGCGCCAGCAGCCAAGATCCAGGCTCTGTCGGAAACACCATATATTTT. Protein sequence: CASSQDPGSVGNTIYF.